The 10 T cell receptor beta chains below come from one sample, sequenced in a study of lymphopenia after photon versus proton radiotherapy. Produced via immunoSEQ multiplex PCR; TCRdb's table is partial and in-frame only. The data contain approximately 66,000 clones, about 86% of them seen just once; the ten biggest clones take up roughly 2.3%. The sample consisted of peripheral blood, taken from a patient treated with photon-based radiotherapy. Receptor source: a man aged 35 to 55 with gastric cancer.

This clone was found once. This chain joins TRBV7-8 and TRBJ2-1; D might be TRBD1 or TRBD2, each matching 6 bases. The CDR3 covers 16 residues. Germline CDR1 is SGHVS and CDR2 is FQNEAQ. V dropped 5 bases and J dropped 7 bases, with 21 bases sitting between them. The CDR3 region has the DNA TGTGCCAGCAGCCCAGATCACCCGGGGGCAGGTAATGAGCAGTTCTTC. This encodes CASSPDHPGAGNEQFF.

The chain recombines TRBV6-8 with TRBJ1-2; D perhaps matches TRBD1 (6 bases). Germline V gene lookup returns CDR1 MNHGY and CDR2 SAAAGT. Trimming removed 0 bases from V and 4 bases from J, with 18 bases in between. This CDR3 region has 17 residues. CDR3 sequence (DNA): TGTGCCAGCAGTTACTCGGACCAGGGGTGTGAGTGCTATGGCTACACCTTC. This codes for CASSYSDQGCECYGYTF.

This chain links TRBV19 with TRBJ2-5; D perhaps matches TRBD1 (5 bases). Germline-derived CDR1 and CDR2 are LNHDA and SQIVND (reference sequence). V was clipped by 6 bases and J by 5 bases, with 13 bases between them. The CDR3 is 13 amino acids. In DNA, the CDR3 is TGTGCCAGTAGCGCAGGGTCGGTTGAGACCCAGTACTTC. Translation gives CASSAGSVETQYF. Together with reference TRBV19 and TRBJ2-5, the CDR3 gives the full variable domain: DGGITQSPKYLFRKEGQNVTLSCEQNLNHDAMYWYRQDPGQGLRLIYYSQIVNDFQKGDIAEGYSVSREKKESFPLTVTSAQKNPTAFYLCASSAGSVETQYFGPGTRLLVL.

In its sample, this clone was seen a few times. The rearrangement links TRBV18 to TRBJ1-5, with D unresolved. Germline-derived CDR1 and CDR2 are KGHSH and LQKENI. V lost 8 bases to trimming and J lost 0 bases, with 14 bases between them. This CDR3 region has 15 residues. CDR3 bases: TGTGCCAGCAGCACCAACAGTTATAGCAATCAGCCCCAGCATTTT. It translates to CASSTNSYSNQPQHF.

This chain links TRBV19 with TRBJ1-5; D is uncertain. Looked up from germline, CDR1 is LNHDA and CDR2 is SQIVND (reference sequence). Trimming cost V 3 bases and J 5 bases, with 11 bases left between them. The CDR3 spans 14 residues. The CDR3 nucleotides are TGTGCCAGTAGTATGTCCGCGGGAGATCAGCCCCAGCATTTT. Encoded protein: CASSMSAGDQPQHF. The whole variable domain, remainder taken from reference TRBV19 and TRBJ1-5, is DGGITQSPKYLFRKEGQNVTLSCEQNLNHDAMYWYRQDPGQGLRLIYYSQIVNDFQKGDIAEGYSVSREKKESFPLTVTSAQKNPTAFYLCASSMSAGDQPQHFGDGTRLSIL.

The CDR3 nucleotides read TGTGCCAGCAGCTTAGATTTCGGCGGGGGGGGCGAGGACGAGCAGTACTTC. Protein sequence: CASSLDFGGGGEDEQYF. The chain employs TRBV7-2 and TRBJ2-7, with TRBD2 identical over 9 bases. In germline, CDR1 is SGHTA, CDR2 FQGNSA. The CDR3 contains 17 residues. Germline trimming cut 1 base from V and 5 bases from J; bases unmatched to any gene: 12.

V gene TRBV18 combines with J gene TRBJ2-7; D uncertain. The CDR3 totals 12 residues. Trimming left V 2 bases short and J 1 base short, with 3 bases between. The germline V gene encodes CDR1 KGHSH and CDR2 LQKENI. The CDR3 loop is CASSPESYEQYF. DNA of the CDR3: TGTGCCAGCTCACCAGAGTCCTACGAGCAGTACTTC.

With regard to this clone: Sequence at one end of the junction differs from germline and may be a read error. V and J are TRBV11-2 and TRBJ1-5, with unresolved D. Looked up from germline, CDR1 is SGHAT and CDR2 is FQNNGV. The CDR3 has 13 residues. The CDR3: CASSLDSNQPQHF. As DNA, the CDR3 is TGTGCCAGCAGCCTAGACAGCAATCAGCCCCAGCATTTT.

The J gene is TRBJ1-1, the V gene TRBV6-1; D uncertain. The V and J ends lost 5 bases and 1 base respectively, with 14 bases between them. Germline CDR1 reads MNHNS; CDR2 reads SASEGT. There are 15 residues in the CDR3. Here the CDR3 DNA reads TGTGCCAGCAGTCCCCCTTCTGGCAGGAACACTGAAGCTTTCTTT. Protein sequence: CASSPPSGRNTEAFF.

The chain recombines TRBV7-9 with TRBJ1-4; the match to TRBD1 covers 7 bases. The CDR3 sequence is 19 residues long. V lost 0 bases to trimming and J lost 0 bases; unmatched junction nucleotides: 10. Germline CDR1 is SEHNR and CDR2 is FQNEAQ (reference sequence). Written as DNA, the CDR3 is TGTGCCAGCAGCTTAGCGCTTAGGACAGGCCCTGCAACTAATGAAAAACTGTTTTTT. Translation gives CASSLALRTGPATNEKLFF.